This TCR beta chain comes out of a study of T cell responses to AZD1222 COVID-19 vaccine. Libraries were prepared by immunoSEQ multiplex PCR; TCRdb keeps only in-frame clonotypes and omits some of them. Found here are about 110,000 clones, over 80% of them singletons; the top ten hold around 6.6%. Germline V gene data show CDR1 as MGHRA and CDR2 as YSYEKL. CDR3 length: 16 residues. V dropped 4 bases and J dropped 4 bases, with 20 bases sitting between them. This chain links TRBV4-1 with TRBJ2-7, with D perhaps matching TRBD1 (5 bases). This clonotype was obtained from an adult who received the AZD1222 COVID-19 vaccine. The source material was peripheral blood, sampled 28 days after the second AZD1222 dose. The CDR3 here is CASSRAVTGVPYEQYF. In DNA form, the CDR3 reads TGCGCCAGCAGCCGTGCCGTCACAGGAGTTCCTTACGAGCAGTACTTC.